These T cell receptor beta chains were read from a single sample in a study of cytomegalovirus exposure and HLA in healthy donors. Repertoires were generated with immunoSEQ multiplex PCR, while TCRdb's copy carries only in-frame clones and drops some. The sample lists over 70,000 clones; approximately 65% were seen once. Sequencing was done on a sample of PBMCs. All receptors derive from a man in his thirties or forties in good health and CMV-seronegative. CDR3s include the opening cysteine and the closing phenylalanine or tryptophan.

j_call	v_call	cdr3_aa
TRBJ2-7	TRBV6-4	CASSPTSGSSYEQYF
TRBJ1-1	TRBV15	CATSRDSHTEAFF
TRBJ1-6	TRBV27	CASSLSGQGFVNSPLHF
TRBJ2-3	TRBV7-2	CASSLGTGLITDTQYF
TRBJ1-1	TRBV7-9	CASSRGLTEAFF
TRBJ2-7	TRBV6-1	CASSELGGSASYEQYF
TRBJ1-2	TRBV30	CAWSVQGYGYTF
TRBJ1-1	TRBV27	CASSLGGVGEAFF
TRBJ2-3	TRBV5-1	CASSTEGLAGIADTQYF
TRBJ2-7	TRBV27	CASSATGTGGVYEQYF
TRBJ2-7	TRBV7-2	CASSSGTGVVYEQYF
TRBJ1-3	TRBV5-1	CASSLARGTGNTIYF
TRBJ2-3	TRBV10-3	CAISEVPSGSTDTQYF
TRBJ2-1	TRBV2	CASSDDRPEQFF
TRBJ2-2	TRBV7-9	CASSFRTGVGELFF
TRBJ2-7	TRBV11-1	CASSSTSPTGHYEQYF
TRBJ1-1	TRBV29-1	CSVDRGPNTEAFF
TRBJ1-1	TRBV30	CAWTSRPDTEAFF
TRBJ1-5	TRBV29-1	CSVEDGRVGQPQHF
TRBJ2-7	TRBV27	CASSLHDRGLNEQYF
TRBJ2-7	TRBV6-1	CASSPPGTSGRVQYF
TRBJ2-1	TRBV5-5	CASRQASYNEQFF
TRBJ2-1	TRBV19	CASSTRLAGAYNEQFF
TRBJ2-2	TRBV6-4	CASSDSTSGGAGELFF
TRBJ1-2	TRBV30	CAWSGTGRLGYGYPF
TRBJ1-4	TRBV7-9	CASTRNEKLFF
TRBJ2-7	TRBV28	CASRGTGGFSSYEQYF
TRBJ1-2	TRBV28	CASSSTAKYGYTF
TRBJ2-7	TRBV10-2	CASRGGQGAGEQYF
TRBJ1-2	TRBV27	CASSRTGVPYGYTF
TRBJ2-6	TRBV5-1	CASSRALSGANVLTF
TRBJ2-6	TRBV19	CASSRVHSGANVLTF
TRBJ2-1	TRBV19	CASSSGTSGSSYNEQFF
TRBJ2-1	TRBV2	CASSEIDYNEQFF
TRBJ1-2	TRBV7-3	CASSPGTGSNYGYTF
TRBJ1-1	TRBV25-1	CASSERGNTEAFF
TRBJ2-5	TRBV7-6	CASSLLLEETQYF
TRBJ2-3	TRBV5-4	CASSQAGTGRTDTQYF
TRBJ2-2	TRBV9	CASSGRRLGNTGELFF
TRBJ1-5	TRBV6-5	CASKTGGAQPQHF
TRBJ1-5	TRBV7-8	CASSSGTGNQPQHF
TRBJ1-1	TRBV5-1	CASSPVRGMNTEAFF
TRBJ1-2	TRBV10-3	CAISGGDRTGNYGYTF
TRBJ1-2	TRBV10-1	CASRGPSGQGKIGDGYTF
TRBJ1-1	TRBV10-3	CAIRSTRLNTEAFF
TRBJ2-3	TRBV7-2	CASSVVLSGSSTDTQYF
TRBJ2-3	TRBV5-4	CASSLGLAEVWTDTQYF
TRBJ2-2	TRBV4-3	CASSPSTSGDTGELFF
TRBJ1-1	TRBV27	CASSLPGSEAFF
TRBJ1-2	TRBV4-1	CASSQGIEGGSSGYTF
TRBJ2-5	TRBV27	CASGYRGGEGETQYF
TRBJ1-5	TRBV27	CASMMARASNQPQHF
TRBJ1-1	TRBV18	CASSPAGTVMNTEAFF